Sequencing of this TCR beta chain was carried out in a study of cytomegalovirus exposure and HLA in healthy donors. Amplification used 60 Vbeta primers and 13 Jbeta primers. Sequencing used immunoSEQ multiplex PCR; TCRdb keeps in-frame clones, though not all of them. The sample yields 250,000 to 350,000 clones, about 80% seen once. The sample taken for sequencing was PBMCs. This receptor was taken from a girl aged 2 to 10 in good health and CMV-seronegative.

The CDR3 is CASSQTSGRAGEQFF. CDR3 DNA: TGTGCCAGCAGCCAAACTAGCGGGAGGGCAGGAGAGCAGTTCTTC. The rearrangement joins TRBV7-3 to TRBJ2-1; 13 bases fit TRBD2. Per the germline V gene, CDR1 is SGHTA and CDR2 is FQGTGA. The CDR3 consists of 15 residues. V shed 5 bases, J shed 10 bases, and the junction held 8 bases outside the gene matches.